Reported below is one T cell receptor beta chain. The primer mix had 60 Vbeta and 13 Jbeta primers. Using immunoSEQ multiplex PCR, the repertoire was profiled, and TCRdb retains in-frame clones only, with some absent. The sample lists about 65,000 clones, about four fifths occurring once. The entry originates in a study of cytomegalovirus exposure and HLA in healthy donors. The CDR3 has 13 amino acids. Trimming took 1 base from V and 6 from J, leaving 10 bases between them. Germline-derived CDR1 and CDR2 are SGHRS and YFSETQ. The receptor comes from a woman aged 25-40 years in good health and CMV-seronegative. Sequences were obtained from PBMCs. This chain uses TRBV5-1 with TRBJ1-1; D gene uncertain. CDR3 DNA: TGCGCCAGCAGCTTGCGGCGCGGCTCTGAAGCTTTCTTT. Its protein product is CASSLRRGSEAFF.